Presented here are 3 T cell receptor beta chains from one specimen sequenced in a study of cytomegalovirus exposure and HLA in healthy donors. Here immunoSEQ multiplex PCR was the method, and the copy in TCRdb shows in-frame clones only, minus some. The sample records 200,000 or so clones, 84% being singletons. The sequencing sample was made of PBMCs. The receptor source for this set is a woman in her twenties or thirties in good health and CMV-seropositive.

The CDR3 protein is CASSSPPSTGFNEQYF. The DNA of the CDR3 is TGTGCCAGCAGTTCACCCCCTTCGACAGGGTTCAACGAGCAGTACTTC. V usage is TRBV27 and J usage is TRBJ2-7; 7 bases line up with TRBD1. CDR3 size: 16 residues. V lost 4 bases to trimming and J lost 5 bases; unmatched junction nucleotides: 14. CDR1 is MNHEY, CDR2 SMNVEV, per germline (reference sequence).

The J gene is TRBJ2-5, the V gene TRBV9, with D perhaps TRBD1 (5 bases). Trimming took off 4 bases at V and 0 bases at J, with 13 bases between the two ends. CDR3 length: 15 amino acids. Germline loops: CDR1 SGDLS, CDR2 YYNGEE. The CDR3 DNA follows: TGTGCCAGCAGCTTCAGTGGGGCCTACCAAGAGACCCAGTACTTC. Translating it yields CASSFSGAYQETQYF.

The chain links TRBV4-2 to TRBJ1-1; D is possibly TRBD1 (6 bases). CDR3 length equals 15 residues. Between the trimmed V and J ends, which lost 2 bases and 8 bases, there was a span of 18 bases. The germline gives CDR1 LGHNA, CDR2 YNFKEQ. The CDR3 reads CASSQPGGAEREAFF. The CDR3 nucleotides read TGTGCCAGCAGCCAACCCGGGGGGGCTGAACGGGAAGCTTTCTTT.